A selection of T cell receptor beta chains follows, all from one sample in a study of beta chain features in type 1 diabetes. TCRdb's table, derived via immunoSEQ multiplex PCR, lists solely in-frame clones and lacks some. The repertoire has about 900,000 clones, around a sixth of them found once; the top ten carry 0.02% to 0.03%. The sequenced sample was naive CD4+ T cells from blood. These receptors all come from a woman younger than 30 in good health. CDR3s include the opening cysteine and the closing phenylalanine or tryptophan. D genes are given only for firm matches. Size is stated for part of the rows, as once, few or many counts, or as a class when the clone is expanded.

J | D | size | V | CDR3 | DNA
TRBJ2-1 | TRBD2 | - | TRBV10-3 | CAISEGGSSYNEQFF | TGTGCCATCAGTGAGGGCGGGAGCTCCTACAATGAGCAGTTCTTC
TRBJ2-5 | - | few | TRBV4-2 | CASSQGSQETQYF | TGTGCCAGCAGCCAAGGCTCACAAGAGACCCAGTACTTC
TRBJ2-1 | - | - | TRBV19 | CASSIGTTGDEQFF | TGTGCCAGTAGTATAGGGACCACGGGCGATGAGCAGTTCTTC
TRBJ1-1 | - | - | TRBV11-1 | CASSSTVNTEAFF | TGTGCCAGCAGCTCTACAGTGAACACTGAAGCTTTCTTT
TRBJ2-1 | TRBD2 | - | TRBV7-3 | CASSLSLAGSGEQFF | TGTGCCAGCAGCTTATCTCTAGCGGGATCGGGTGAGCAGTTCTTC
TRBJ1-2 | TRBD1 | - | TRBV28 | CASSADRGYYGYTF | TGTGCCAGCAGTGCCGACAGGGGCTACTATGGCTACACCTTC
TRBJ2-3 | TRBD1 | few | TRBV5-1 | CASSPGQSTDTQYF | TGCGCCAGCAGCCCGGGACAGAGCACAGATACGCAGTATTTT
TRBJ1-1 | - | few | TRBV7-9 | CASSLDPAGRAFF | TGTGCCAGCAGCTTAGATCCGGCAGGGCGGGCTTTCTTT
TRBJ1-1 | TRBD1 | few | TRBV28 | CASSRPGQGGTEAFF | TGTGCCAGCAGCAGGCCGGGACAGGGGGGAACTGAAGCTTTCTTT
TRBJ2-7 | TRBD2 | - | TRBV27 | CASSWTSGTSESYEQYF | TGTGCCAGCAGTTGGACTAGCGGGACATCAGAGTCCTACGAGCAGTACTTC
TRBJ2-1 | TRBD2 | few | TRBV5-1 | CASSLASGSGEQFF | TGCGCCAGCAGCTTGGCTAGCGGGAGCGGTGAGCAGTTCTTC
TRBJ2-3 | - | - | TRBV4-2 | CASSQGERSISTDTQYF | TGTGCCAGCAGCCAAGGTGAGCGGAGTATAAGCACAGATACGCAGTATTTT
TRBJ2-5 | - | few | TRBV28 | CASVGTNQETQYF | TGTGCCAGCGTGGGAACCAACCAAGAGACCCAGTACTTC
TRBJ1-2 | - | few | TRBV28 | CASTRGYGYTF | TGTGCCAGCACTCGGGGGTATGGCTACACCTTC
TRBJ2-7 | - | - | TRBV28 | CASSFYSYEQYF | TGTGCCAGCAGTTTCTACTCCTACGAGCAGTACTTC
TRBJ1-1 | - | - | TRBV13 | CASSSIPPGRRTKSEAFF | TGTGCCAGCAGCTCAATACCGCCGGGACGGCGAACAAAGTCTGAAGCTTTCTTT
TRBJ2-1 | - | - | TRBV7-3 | CASSLSGSGNEQFF | TGTGCCAGCAGCTTAAGTGGATCGGGCAATGAGCAGTTCTTC